A single sample gave rise to the 18 T cell receptor beta chains below, sequenced in a study of cytomegalovirus exposure and HLA in healthy donors. PCR amplification relied on 60 Vbeta primers (plus 13 Jbeta primers). Generated by immunoSEQ multiplex PCR, the TCRdb table keeps only in-frame clones and is missing some. The sample has approximately 190,000 clones; roughly 80% are singletons. Sequences were obtained from PBMCs. These receptors were taken from a woman between 18 and 29 years old in good health and CMV-seronegative.

This chain links TRBV10-1 with TRBJ1-1; D is unresolved. The length of the CDR3 is 13 residues. V lost 6 bases and J lost 3, with 11 bases in between. Germline-derived CDR1 and CDR2 are WNHNN and SYGVQD (reference sequence). The chain's CDR3 is CASRGGGDTEAFF. DNA for the CDR3: TGCGCCAGCAGGGGCGGAGGTGACACTGAAGCTTTCTTT.

The V and J genes are TRBV28 and TRBJ2-3; D is perhaps TRBD1 (5 bases). The germline V gene encodes CDR1 MDHEN and CDR2 SYDVKM. The CDR3 spans 12 residues. Trimming took 8 bases from V and 5 from J, leaving 11 bases between them. CDR3 amino acids: CASGAVGDTQYF. DNA for the CDR3: TGTGCCAGCGGGGCGGTAGGAGATACGCAGTATTTT.

This chain connects TRBV2 to TRBJ2-7; 10 positions agree with TRBD2. This CDR3 has 18 amino acids. Germline V gene data show CDR1 as SNHLY and CDR2 as FYNNEI. Trimming cost V 6 bases and J 2 bases; bases outside gene matches: 16. CDR3 in amino acids: CASRLRLAGGGSTYEQYF. CDR3 sequence (DNA): TGTGCCAGCAGGCTCCGACTAGCGGGCGGTGGGTCAACCTACGAGCAGTACTTC.

V and J are TRBV7-9 and TRBJ2-7; the match to TRBD1 covers 8 bases. The CDR3 covers 14 residues. Trimming cost V 5 bases and J 4 bases; bases outside gene matches: 7. In germline, CDR1 is SEHNR, CDR2 FQNEAQ (reference sequence). This CDR3 is CASSLGQGGYEQYF. The CDR3 DNA is TGTGCCAGCAGCCTCGGACAGGGTGGATACGAGCAGTACTTC.

The rearrangement joins TRBV7-6 to TRBJ1-1, with D possibly being TRBD1 (5 bases). Trimming took 4 bases from V and 1 from J, leaving 7 bases between them. The CDR3 runs 13 residues. Germline values: CDR1 SGHVS, CDR2 FNYEAQ. The CDR3 is CASSSDRNTEAFF. Here the CDR3 DNA reads TGTGCCAGCAGCTCTGACAGGAACACTGAAGCTTTCTTT.

The chain couples TRBV2 to TRBJ2-5, with 12 bases lining up with TRBD2. Looked up from germline, CDR1 is SNHLY and CDR2 is FYNNEI. The CDR3 spans 16 residues. The J segment lost 5 bases and the V segment lost 7 bases, leaving 11 bases of the junction unmatched. The CDR3 region is CASIPGLAGSRETQYF. In DNA form, the CDR3 reads TGTGCCAGCATCCCCGGACTAGCGGGAAGCAGGGAGACCCAGTACTTC.

The genes are TRBV6-4 and TRBJ2-5; no firm D call. Germline V gene sequence: CDR1 MRHNA, CDR2 SNTAGT. The CDR3 spans 11 residues. V was trimmed by 6 bases and J by 1 base, leaving 3 bases between them. The CDR3: CASRLQETQYF. CDR3 nucleotides: TGTGCCAGCAGACTCCAAGAGACCCAGTACTTC.

The J gene is TRBJ2-4, the V gene TRBV27, with 9 bases aligning to TRBD2. CDR1 and CDR2 from the germline V gene are MNHEY and SMNVEV (reference sequence). The CDR3 runs 14 residues. The trim removed 7 bases at V and 4 bases at J, leaving 5 bases unmatched. CDR3 DNA sequence: TGTGCCAGCACCATAGCGGGGGTGAAAAACATTCAGTACTTC. This gives the protein CASTIAGVKNIQYF.

This chain joins TRBV30 and TRBJ2-2, with D uncertain. V lost 1 base and J 1 base, leaving 4 bases between the germline ends. Germline lookup yields CDR1 GTSNPN and CDR2 SVGIG (reference sequence). This CDR3 spans 13 amino acids. The CDR3 spells CAWSALNTGELFF. CDR3 in DNA: TGTGCCTGGAGTGCCTTGAACACCGGGGAGCTGTTTTTT.

The rearrangement joins TRBV10-2 to TRBJ1-1, with 9 bases aligning to TRBD1. CDR1 is WSHSY, CDR2 SAAADI, per germline. V was clipped by 5 bases and J by 4 bases; unmatched bases: 5. This CDR3 contains 14 residues. Here the CDR3 DNA reads TGCGCCAGCAGTTCCGTGACAGGGGGCACTGAAGCTTTCTTT. This gives the protein CASSSVTGGTEAFF.

The chain has TRBV2 and TRBJ2-3; 12 bases align to TRBD2. With 5 bases clipped from V and 0 bases from J, the junction kept 3 bases outside the gene matches. Germline V CDR1 and CDR2: SNHLY, FYNNEI. The CDR3 is made up of 16 amino acids. The CDR3 sequence: CASSRLAGASTDTQYF. Written as DNA, the CDR3 is TGTGCCAGCAGTCGACTAGCGGGAGCGAGCACAGATACGCAGTATTTT.

This clone showed up just once. The chain couples TRBV18 to TRBJ1-1, with 10 bases matching TRBD1. Trimming cost V 5 bases and J 3 bases; bases outside gene matches: 0. This CDR3 has 13 amino acids. In germline, CDR1 is KGHSH, CDR2 LQKENI. The CDR3 DNA sequence: TGTGCCAGCTCAGGGACAGGGGACACTGAAGCTTTCTTT. The encoded protein is CASSGTGDTEAFF.

The V call is TRBV7-2, the J call TRBJ2-7; D is unresolved. In germline, CDR1 is SGHTA, CDR2 FQGNSA. V was clipped by 0 bases and J by 6 bases, with 9 bases between them. CDR3 length: 13 residues. CDR3 sequence: CASSLAPPSEQYF. CDR3 in DNA: TGTGCCAGCAGCTTAGCCCCTCCTAGCGAGCAGTACTTC.

The rearrangement joins TRBV6-5 to TRBJ1-5, with D maybe TRBD1 (6 bases). Germline-derived CDR1 and CDR2 are MNHEY and SVGAGI. The V end was cut by 5 bases, the J end by 6 bases, with 14 bases between. This CDR3 contains 14 residues. As DNA, the CDR3 is TGTGCCAGCAGTCTACAGGGTGACGGTCAGCCCCAGCATTTT. It yields the protein CASSLQGDGQPQHF.

The chain links TRBV10-3 to TRBJ2-7; D remains ambiguous. The CDR3 consists of 13 residues. V lost 5 bases to trimming and J lost 1 base, with 9 bases between them. In germline, CDR1 is ENHRY, CDR2 SYGVKD. The CDR3 loop is CAISSDSSYEQYF. CDR3 nucleotides: TGTGCCATCAGTTCCGACTCTTCCTACGAGCAGTACTTC.

The chain couples TRBV2 to TRBJ2-5; maybe TRBD1 (8 bases). Germline CDR1 reads SNHLY; CDR2 reads FYNNEI. V lost 9 bases, J lost 5 bases, and 16 bases lay in between. CDR3 length: 13 amino acids. CDR3 sequence (DNA): TGTGCCAGTCTCCTACAGGGGGGGGAGACCCAGTACTTC. This encodes CASLLQGGETQYF.

The chain has TRBV25-1 and TRBJ2-1; TRBD2 agrees at 8 bases. J lost 9 bases, V lost 5 bases, and 18 bases had no gene match. CDR3 length: 17 amino acids. Per germline, CDR1 MGHDK and CDR2 SYGVNS. The CDR3 region is CASSNRSGGLGNLEQFF. As DNA, the CDR3 is TGTGCCAGCAGTAATCGATCTGGGGGACTAGGGAACCTTGAGCAGTTCTTC.

The V gene is TRBV6-1, the J gene TRBJ2-1, with a weak D call TRBD2 (7 bases). Germline V gene data show CDR1 as MNHNS and CDR2 as SASEGT. The CDR3 runs to 10 residues. Trimming pared 11 bases from V and 11 bases from J, leaving 13 bases between. CDR3 sequence: CAGGGEKQFF. The DNA for the CDR3 is TGTGCCGGAGGGGGGGAAAAGCAGTTCTTC.